These T cell receptor beta chains were read from a single sample in a study of CD8 T cells in Susac syndrome. TCRdb itself ran the immunoSEQ multiplex PCR reads through MiXCR, one entry per CDR3 protein. The sample records about 130,000 distinct CDR3 sequences, roughly 94% being singletons. Source material: CD4+ T cells from PBMCs. Receptors originate from a human donor with multiple sclerosis. CDR3s leave out the opening cysteine and the closing phenylalanine or tryptophan. Fields, in order: J gene, V gene, CDR3 protein.

J: TRBJ1-5
V: TRBV3-1
CDR3: ASSQNGQGNQPQH

J: TRBJ2-7
V: TRBV12-3/TRBV12-4
CDR3: ASRAEYEQY

J: TRBJ2-5
V: TRBV10-3
CDR3: AISDQETQY

J: TRBJ1-2
V: TRBV12-3/TRBV12-4
CDR3: ASSSARVHGYT

J: TRBJ2-1
V: TRBV9
CDR3: ASSAHFSYNEQF

J: TRBJ2-5
V: TRBV7-9
CDR3: ASSSGQGVRFGETQY

J: TRBJ2-1
V: TRBV5-1
CDR3: ASSHRDTRRREQF

J: TRBJ1-2
V: TRBV2
CDR3: ASGGLGAYGYT

J: TRBJ1-2
V: TRBV3-1
CDR3: ASSQGGHFYGYT

J: TRBJ1-1
V: TRBV4-3
CDR3: ASSPRGGRGAHTEAF

J: TRBJ2-6
V: TRBV29-1
CDR3: SVGDSGSSGANVLT

J: TRBJ2-7
V: TRBV18
CDR3: ASSPVDRAIEQY

J: TRBJ1-3
V: TRBV10-2
CDR3: ASSLQGDSGNTIY

J: TRBJ2-7
V: TRBV12-3/TRBV12-4
CDR3: ASSTRQGAYEQY

J: TRBJ2-3
V: TRBV19
CDR3: ASSIDWTVDTQY

J: TRBJ1-6
V: TRBV7-9
CDR3: ASSRSPDSGYNSPLH

J: TRBJ2-7
V: TRBV6-1
CDR3: ASWPGQGASYEQY

J: TRBJ2-1
V: TRBV6-5
CDR3: ASSYFPLAASYNEQF

J: TRBJ2-2
V: TRBV2
CDR3: ATQANTNTGELF

J: TRBJ2-1
V: TRBV19
CDR3: ASSNRDRSYNEQF

J: TRBJ1-1
V: TRBV30
CDR3: AWSPGPAF

J: TRBJ2-5
V: TRBV9
CDR3: ASSVDPSGEETQY